These 24 T cell receptor beta chains were all obtained from the same sample, sequenced in a study of blood T cell repertoires in COVID-19. Assay: immunoSEQ multiplex PCR; the TCRdb copy retains only in-frame clones and omits some. The table has hundreds of thousands of clones, around nine tenths seen once. Sequenced sample: PBMCs or T cells enriched from blood (not recorded which). These receptors all come from a man in his 60s who had recovered from COVID-19.

J is TRBJ2-3 and V is TRBV5-1, with a tentative D call TRBD1 (5 bases). The ends were cut back, 0 bases at V and 4 bases at J, with 9 bases in the middle. CDR3 length equals 14 residues. The V gene's germline CDR1 is SGHRS and CDR2 YFSETQ. As DNA, the CDR3 is TGCGCCAGCAGCTTGGCCCAGGGTTCAGATACGCAGTATTTT. This codes for CASSLAQGSDTQYF.

This clone was counted a few times. The chain couples TRBV19 to TRBJ1-1; D unclear. The CDR3 sequence is 16 residues long. V was clipped by 1 base and J by 0 bases, with 12 bases between them. Germline V gives CDR1 LNHDA, CDR2 SQIVND (reference sequence). This CDR3 reads CASSIGSSPMNTEAFF. In DNA, the CDR3 is TGTGCCAGTAGTATAGGCTCATCGCCTATGAACACTGAAGCTTTCTTT.

This clone occurred once. V usage is TRBV6-5 and J usage is TRBJ1-1; D remains unclear. The CDR3 has 15 amino acids. V gave up 7 bases and J gave up 4 bases, with 19 bases separating them. Looked up from germline, CDR1 is MNHEY and CDR2 is SVGAGI. DNA for the CDR3: TGTGCCAGCAACTTTCAGGCAGTCATACCCACTGAAGCTTTCTTT. Protein: CASNFQAVIPTEAFF.

The V gene is TRBV5-5, the J gene TRBJ1-6; TRBD1 is a possible D gene (6 bases). Trimming left V 4 bases short and J 7 bases short, with 12 bases between. The CDR3 sequence is 14 residues long. Looked up from germline, CDR1 is SGHKS and CDR2 is YYEKEE (reference sequence). CDR3 nucleotides: TGTGCCAGCAGCCTGAGGACAGTAAATTCACCCCTCCACTTT. Its protein product is CASSLRTVNSPLHF.

The chain joins TRBV12-5 to TRBJ1-1; 7 nucleotides agree with TRBD1. The junction had 3 bases not matched to a gene; V was cut back by 5 bases and J by 0 bases. Looked up from germline, CDR1 is LGHNT and CDR2 is FRNRAP. The CDR3 has 14 amino acids. The CDR3 DNA reads as TGTGCTAGTGGTGAGGGACAGATGAACACTGAAGCTTTCTTT. Encoded protein: CASGEGQMNTEAFF.

This clone was detected only once. The chain carries TRBV6-5 and TRBJ1-5; no clear D. Germline V gene sequence: CDR1 MNHEY, CDR2 SVGAGI. The CDR3 consists of 14 residues. V lost 6 bases to trimming and J lost 7 bases, with 16 bases between them. The DNA for the CDR3 is TGTGCCAGCAGCGGGTCAAGGCGGATACAGCCCCAGCATTTT. Its protein is CASSGSRRIQPQHF.

This clone came up once. V is TRBV19 and J is TRBJ2-2, with a tentative D call TRBD1 (5 bases). CDR1 is LNHDA, CDR2 SQIVND, per germline (reference sequence). This CDR3 region has 14 residues. The V and J ends lost 2 bases and 4 bases respectively, with 8 bases between them. The CDR3 region is CASSIQGTTGELFF. The CDR3 DNA sequence: TGTGCCAGTAGTATACAGGGAACCACCGGGGAGCTGTTTTTT.

The gene calls are TRBV5-1 and TRBJ2-5, with D possibly matching TRBD1 (6 bases). Trimming removed 2 bases from V and 1 base from J, with 9 bases in between. Germline values: CDR1 SGHRS, CDR2 YFSETQ. There are 14 residues in the CDR3. CDR3: CASSFGQPQETQYF. CDR3 in DNA: TGCGCCAGCAGCTTCGGACAGCCCCAAGAGACCCAGTACTTC.

The chain recombines TRBV2 with TRBJ1-2; 7 positions match TRBD1. V lost 9 bases, J lost 0 bases, and 4 bases stayed unmatched. The CDR3 has 13 amino acids. Germline values: CDR1 SNHLY, CDR2 FYNNEI. The CDR3 DNA reads as TGTGCCAGATTGACAGGGCCTAACTATGGCTACACCTTC. Amino acid sequence: CARLTGPNYGYTF.

This sequence joins TRBV4-1 and TRBJ2-7, with D perhaps matching TRBD1 (7 bases). The CDR3 loop spans 19 amino acids. V was cut by 1 base and J by 1 base, with 23 bases left in between. The germline V gene has CDR1 MGHRA and CDR2 YSYEKL. In DNA, the CDR3 is TGCGCCAGCAGCCAAGTTTCTTTCGGGCGGGCGGGACAGTCCTACGAGCAGTACTTC. Encoded protein: CASSQVSFGRAGQSYEQYF.

V gene TRBV9 combines with J gene TRBJ1-5; 7 bases line up with TRBD1. J lost 7 bases, V lost 7 bases, and 5 bases had no gene match. The germline V gene encodes CDR1 SGDLS and CDR2 YYNGEE. The CDR3 has 12 amino acids. The DNA of the CDR3 is TGTGCCAGCGGGGGACAGTCGCAGCCCCAGCATTTT. It yields the protein CASGGQSQPQHF.

The chain recombines TRBV7-9 with TRBJ2-7, with D perhaps TRBD1 (6 bases). The V end lost 3 bases, the J end lost 3 bases, and 12 bases lay between the germline ends. Germline values: CDR1 SEHNR, CDR2 FQNEAQ (reference sequence). CDR3 length equals 14 residues. As DNA, the CDR3 is TGTGCCAGCAGCTTTACCGGGACAATCTACGAGCAGTACTTC. It specifies CASSFTGTIYEQYF.

CDR3: CASSLGDYPSGELFF. As DNA, the CDR3 is TGCGCCAGCAGCTTGGGGGACTACCCCTCCGGGGAGCTGTTTTTT. The chain is built from TRBV5-1 and TRBJ2-2, with 7 bases aligning to TRBD2. The V and J ends lost 0 bases and 6 bases, in that order; junction bases with no gene match: 5. Germline-derived CDR1 and CDR2 are SGHRS and YFSETQ. The CDR3 consists of 15 residues. Supplemented by reference TRBV5-1 and TRBJ2-2, the full variable domain reads KAGVTQTPRYLIKTRGQQVTLSCSPISGHRSVSWYQQTPGQGLQFLFEYFSETQRNKGNFPGRFSGRQFSNSRSEMNVSTLELGDSALYLCASSLGDYPSGELFFGEGSRLTVL.

The chain is built from TRBV18 and TRBJ1-5; a weak D match, TRBD1 (5 bases). The CDR3 runs 13 residues. V was trimmed by 3 bases and J by 8 bases, leaving 11 bases between them. Germline lookup yields CDR1 KGHSH and CDR2 LQKENI. In DNA form, the CDR3 reads TGTGCCAGCTCACCTCAGGGCCACGAGCCCCAGCATTTT. Protein: CASSPQGHEPQHF.

The chain carries TRBV15 and TRBJ1-2; 10 positions agree with TRBD1. The V gene end was trimmed by 5 bases and the J gene end by 8 bases; junction bases not matched to a gene: 8. This CDR3 comprises 14 residues. Germline values: CDR1 LNHNV, CDR2 YYDKDF (reference sequence). CDR3 nucleotide sequence: TGTGCCACCAGCGGCCACGGGACAGGGGTCGGCTACACCTTC. Translating gives CATSGHGTGVGYTF.

The CDR3 DNA reads as TGTGCCAGCAGTCCGGACGGGATAAGAGGCTACACCTTC. As protein: CASSPDGIRGYTF. The chain uses TRBV6-5 and TRBJ1-2; D call uncertain. Trimming shortened V by 5 bases and J by 8 bases, and 15 bases separated the two germline ends. The CDR3 has 13 amino acids. Germline values: CDR1 MNHEY, CDR2 SVGAGI.

The V gene is TRBV28, the J gene TRBJ2-7, with 9 bases identical to TRBD1. V lost 5 bases and J lost 2; bases outside the gene matches: 13. This CDR3 has 17 residues. CDR1 is MDHEN and CDR2 is SYDVKM in the germline V gene. CDR3 protein: CASSTPPGTGTTYEQYF. The CDR3 DNA sequence: TGTGCCAGCAGTACACCCCCCGGGACAGGGACGACCTACGAGCAGTACTTC.

The rearrangement joins TRBV27 to TRBJ2-2; 10 nucleotides agree with TRBD1. In germline, CDR1 is MNHEY, CDR2 SMNVEV (reference sequence). CDR3 length: 18 residues. V shed 6 bases, J shed 4 bases, and the junction held 14 bases outside the gene matches. The chain's CDR3 is CASRGPGQGHGVTGELFF. The CDR3 DNA follows: TGTGCCAGCAGGGGGCCGGGACAGGGGCATGGGGTCACCGGGGAGCTGTTTTTT.

The V and J genes are TRBV7-9 and TRBJ2-5; TRBD2 is a possible D gene (7 bases). The germline V and J ends were trimmed by 6 bases and 7 bases, with 12 bases remaining between them. From germline, CDR1 is SEHNR and CDR2 FQNEAQ (reference sequence). The CDR3 contains 12 residues. This CDR3 reads CASRREGGTQYF. In DNA form, the CDR3 reads TGTGCCAGCAGAAGGGAGGGGGGGACCCAGTACTTC.

CDR3 sequence: CASSQPGHPGGEQYF. CDR3 nucleotides: TGTGCCAGCAGCCAACCGGGCCACCCCGGGGGCGAGCAGTACTTC. The chain carries TRBV13 and TRBJ2-7; tentatively, D is TRBD2 (6 bases). Per the germline V gene, CDR1 is PRHDT and CDR2 is FYEKMQ (reference sequence). The CDR3 extends over 15 amino acids. V lost 5 bases and J 6 bases, leaving 20 bases between the germline ends.

The V call is TRBV11-1, the J call TRBJ2-5; weak D call: TRBD1 (6 bases). V lost 6 bases to trimming and J lost 6 bases, with 11 bases between them. The CDR3 length is 12 residues. Per germline, CDR1 SGHAT and CDR2 FQDESV (reference sequence). The CDR3 sequence is CASRLQGKTQYF. CDR3 sequence (DNA): TGTGCCAGCAGATTACAGGGAAAGACCCAGTACTTC.

This chain links TRBV24-1 with TRBJ2-7; D is unresolved. The V end was cut by 6 bases, the J end by 4 bases, with 9 bases between. This CDR3 contains 12 residues. CDR1 KGHDR and CDR2 SFDVKD come from the germline V gene. CDR3 residues: CATSSLGYEQYF. The CDR3 coding sequence is TGTGCCACCAGTTCCCTCGGGTACGAGCAGTACTTC.

The V gene is TRBV3-1 (or the pseudogene TRBV3-2), the J gene TRBJ1-3; 10 nucleotides line up with TRBD1. Per germline, CDR1 LGHDT and CDR2 YNNKEL (reference sequence). The CDR3 is 19 amino acids. V was pared by 0 bases and J by 4 bases, with 12 bases of the junction left unmatched. CDR3 sequence reads: CASSQDGGQGFLGGNTIYF. The CDR3, as DNA: TGTGCCAGCAGCCAAGATGGGGGACAGGGGTTTTTAGGAGGAAACACCATATATTTT.

The chain employs TRBV23-1 and TRBJ1-6; 9 positions agree with TRBD1. TRBV23-1 is an ORF, with its function uncertain. The CDR3 spans 15 residues. V lost 6 bases and J lost 9; bases outside the gene matches: 9. CDR3 sequence (DNA): TGCGCCAGCAGCCAACACGGGACAGGGCTTTCACCCCTCCACTTT. As protein: CASSQHGTGLSPLHF.